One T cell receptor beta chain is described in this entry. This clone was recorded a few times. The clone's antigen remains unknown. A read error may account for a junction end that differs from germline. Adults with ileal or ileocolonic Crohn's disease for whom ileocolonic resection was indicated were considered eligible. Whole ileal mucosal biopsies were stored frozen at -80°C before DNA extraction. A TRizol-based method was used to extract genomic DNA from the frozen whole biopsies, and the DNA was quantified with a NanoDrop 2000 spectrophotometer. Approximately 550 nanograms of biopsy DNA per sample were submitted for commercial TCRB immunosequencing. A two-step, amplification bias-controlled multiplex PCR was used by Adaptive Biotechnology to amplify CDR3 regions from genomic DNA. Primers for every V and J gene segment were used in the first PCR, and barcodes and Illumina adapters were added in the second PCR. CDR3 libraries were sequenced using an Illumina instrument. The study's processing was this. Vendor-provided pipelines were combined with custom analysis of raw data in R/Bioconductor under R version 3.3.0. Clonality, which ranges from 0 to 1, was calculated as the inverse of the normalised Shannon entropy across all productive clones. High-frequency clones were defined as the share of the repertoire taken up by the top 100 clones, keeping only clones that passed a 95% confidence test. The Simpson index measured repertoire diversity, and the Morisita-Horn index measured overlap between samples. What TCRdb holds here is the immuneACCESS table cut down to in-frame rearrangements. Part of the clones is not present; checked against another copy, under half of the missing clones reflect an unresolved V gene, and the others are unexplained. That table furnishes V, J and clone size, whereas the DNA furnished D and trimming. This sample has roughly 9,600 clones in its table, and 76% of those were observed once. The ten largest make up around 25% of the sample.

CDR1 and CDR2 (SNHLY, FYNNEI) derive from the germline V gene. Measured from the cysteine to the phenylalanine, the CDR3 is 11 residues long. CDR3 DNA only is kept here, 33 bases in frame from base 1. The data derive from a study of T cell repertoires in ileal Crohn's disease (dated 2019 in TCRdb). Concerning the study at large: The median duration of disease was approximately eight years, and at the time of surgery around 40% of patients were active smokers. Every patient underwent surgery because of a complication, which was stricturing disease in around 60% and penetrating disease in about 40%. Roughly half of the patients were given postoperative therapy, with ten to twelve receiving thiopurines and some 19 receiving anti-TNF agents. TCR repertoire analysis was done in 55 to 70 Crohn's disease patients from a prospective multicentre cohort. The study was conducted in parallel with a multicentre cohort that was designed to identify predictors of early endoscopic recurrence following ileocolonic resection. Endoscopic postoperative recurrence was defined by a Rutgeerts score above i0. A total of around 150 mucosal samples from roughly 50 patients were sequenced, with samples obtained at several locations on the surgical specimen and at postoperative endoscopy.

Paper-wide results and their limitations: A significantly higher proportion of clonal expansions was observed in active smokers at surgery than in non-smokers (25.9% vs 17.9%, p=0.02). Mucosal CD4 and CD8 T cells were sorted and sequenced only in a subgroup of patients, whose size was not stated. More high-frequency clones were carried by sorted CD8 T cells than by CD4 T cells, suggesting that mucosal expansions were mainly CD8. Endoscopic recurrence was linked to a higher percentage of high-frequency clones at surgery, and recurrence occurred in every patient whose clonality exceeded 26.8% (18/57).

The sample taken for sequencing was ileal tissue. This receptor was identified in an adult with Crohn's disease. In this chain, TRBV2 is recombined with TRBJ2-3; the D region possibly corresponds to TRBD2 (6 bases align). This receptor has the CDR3 CASSEVSLALF. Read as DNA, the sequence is TGTGCCAGCAGTGAAGTTTCACTAGCCCTGTTT.